The 26 T cell receptor beta chains reported below all come from one sample, sequenced in a study of blood T cell repertoires in COVID-19. The repertoire was sequenced with immunoSEQ multiplex PCR; TCRdb's copy has only in-frame clones and lacks some. The sample lists some 390,000 clones; about nine tenths were seen once. The sequencing sample was made of PBMCs or T cells enriched from blood (not recorded which). The receptors were sampled from a woman in her 30s who had recovered from COVID-19.

J is TRBJ2-7 and V is TRBV14; D remains unclear. Germline-derived CDR1 and CDR2 are SGHDN and FVKESK. There are 14 residues in the CDR3. Trimming took 4 bases from V and 5 from J, leaving 15 bases between them. This chain's CDR3 is CASSPNPSNNEQYF. The CDR3 nucleotides are TGTGCCAGCAGCCCCAATCCTAGTAATAACGAGCAGTACTTC. The full variable domain, completed using reference TRBV14 and TRBJ2-7, is EAGVTQFPSHSVIEKGQTVTLRCDPISGHDNLYWYRRVMGKEIKFLLHFVKESKQDESGMPNNRFLAERTGGTYSTLKVQPAELEDSGVYFCASSPNPSNNEQYFGPGTRLTVT.

V and J are TRBV28 and TRBJ2-2; 9 bases are a match to TRBD1. The V gene end was trimmed by 4 bases and the J gene end by 3 bases; junction bases not matched to a gene: 6. The CDR3 spans 16 residues. Germline V gene sequence: CDR1 MDHEN, CDR2 SYDVKM. This CDR3 is CASSSPGTGHTGELFF. CDR3 sequence (DNA): TGTGCCAGCAGTTCACCCGGGACAGGGCACACCGGGGAGCTGTTTTTT.

The V call is TRBV10-2, the J call TRBJ1-3, with D perhaps matching TRBD1 (6 bases). The CDR3 is 19 residues long. V was cut by 0 bases and J by 0 bases, with 18 bases left in between. Germline V gives CDR1 WSHSY, CDR2 SAAADI. The CDR3 here is CASSESRVTGRSSGNTIYF. Here the CDR3 DNA reads TGCGCCAGCAGTGAGTCGAGAGTGACAGGCCGAAGCTCTGGAAACACCATATATTTT.

The chain carries TRBV15 and TRBJ2-7; D not resolved. Deletions cut 1 base from V and 7 bases from J, with 11 bases between. CDR3 length equals 13 residues. The germline CDR1 and CDR2 sequences are LNHNV and YYDKDF (reference sequence). The CDR3 DNA reads as TGTGCCACCAGCAGAGCCCAAAACCGGGAGCAGTACTTC. Translating gives CATSRAQNREQYF. Looking up the rest from reference TRBV15 and TRBJ2-7 gives the full variable domain: DAMVIQNPRYQVTQFGKPVTLSCSQTLNHNVMYWYQQKSSQAPKLLFHYYDKDFNNEADTPDNFQSRRPNTSFCFLDIRSPGLGDTAMYLCATSRAQNREQYFGPGTRLTVT.

This clone was seen just once. The chain employs TRBV5-5 and TRBJ1-4, with TRBD1 matching 8 bases. The ends lost 4 bases at V and 7 bases at J; junction bases unmatched: 12. Germline V gene lookup returns CDR1 SGHKS and CDR2 YYEKEE (reference sequence). This CDR3 has 16 amino acids. CDR3 nucleotide sequence: TGTGCCAGCAGCCCGGTGGAGGACAGGGCTCGTGAAAAACTGTTTTTT. Its protein is CASSPVEDRAREKLFF. The entire variable domain, with the rest obtained from reference TRBV5-5 and TRBJ1-4, is as follows: DAGVTQSPTHLIKTRGQQVTLRCSPISGHKSVSWYQQVLGQGPQFIFQYYEKEERGRGNFPDRFSARQFPNYSSELNVNALLLGDSALYLCASSPVEDRAREKLFFGSGTQLSVL.

The chain has TRBV19 and TRBJ2-2, with a possible D match to TRBD2 (6 bases). Germline V lookup: CDR1 LNHDA, CDR2 SQIVND (reference sequence). The CDR3 runs 17 residues. With 4 bases removed from V and 5 bases from J, the gap between germline ends came to 20 bases. The CDR3 DNA is TGTGCCAGTAGTACCTTAGCGGCTACCCCCAGGACCGGGGAGCTGTTTTTT. Translated, it gives CASSTLAATPRTGELFF.

This clone was counted once. The V call is TRBV7-9, the J call TRBJ1-1, with a tentative D call TRBD1 (6 bases). The CDR3 covers 15 residues. In germline, CDR1 is SEHNR, CDR2 FQNEAQ (reference sequence). Trimming took 1 base from V and 5 from J, leaving 14 bases between them. CDR3 loop: CASSLGGPERTEAFF. The DNA for the CDR3 is TGTGCCAGCAGCTTAGGGGGGCCTGAGAGGACTGAAGCTTTCTTT. Based on the CDR3 plus reference TRBV7-9 and TRBJ1-1, the full variable domain is DTGVSQNPRHKITKRGQNVTFRCDPISEHNRLYWYRQTLGQGPEFLTYFQNEAQLEKSRLLSDRFSAERPKGSFSTLEIQRTEQGDSAMYLCASSLGGPERTEAFFGQGTRLTVV.

This rearrangement joins TRBV6-1 to TRBJ2-5, with 11 bases fitting TRBD2. The CDR3 extends over 16 amino acids. V lost 1 base and J lost 5; bases outside the gene matches: 6. CDR1 and CDR2 (germline): MNHNS, SASEGT. Here the CDR3 DNA reads TGTGCCAGCAGTGAAGATAGCGGGAGGGGATGGGAGACCCAGTACTTC. Protein: CASSEDSGRGWETQYF.

This clone showed up just once. The chain employs TRBV27 and TRBJ2-1, with 12 bases fitting TRBD2. Unmatched junction bases numbered 7, after V lost 5 bases and J lost 8 bases. The CDR3 spans 15 residues. Per germline, CDR1 MNHEY and CDR2 SMNVEV (reference sequence). This chain's CDR3 is CASSPRTSGVDEQFF. The CDR3 DNA is TGTGCCAGCAGTCCCCGGACTAGCGGGGTCGATGAGCAGTTCTTC.

This clone was detected only once. The CDR3 region is CASSQSGGQGTVFAEAFF. For the CDR3, the DNA is TGTGCCAGCAGCCAATCTGGGGGACAGGGGACGGTCTTCGCTGAAGCTTTCTTT. This sequence joins TRBV14 and TRBJ1-1; 10 bases agree with TRBD1. CDR1 is SGHDN and CDR2 is FVKESK in the germline V gene. Germline trimming cut 2 bases from V and 6 bases from J; bases unmatched to any gene: 15. This CDR3 comprises 18 residues.

The chain recombines TRBV19 with TRBJ2-2, with TRBD2 matching 10 bases. The CDR3 length is 12 residues. CDR1 is LNHDA and CDR2 is SQIVND in the germline V gene (reference sequence). V was clipped by 7 bases and J by 15 bases; unmatched bases: 8. CDR3 protein: CASTFSAGGVFF. The CDR3 nucleotides are TGTGCCAGTACCTTCTCAGCGGGAGGGGTGTTTTTT. Based on the CDR3 plus reference TRBV19 and TRBJ2-2, the full variable domain is DGGITQSPKYLFRKEGQNVTLSCEQNLNHDAMYWYRQDPGQGLRLIYYSQIVNDFQKGDIAEGYSVSREKKESFPLTVTSAQKNPTAFYLCASTFSAGGVFFGEGSRLTVL.

The chain employs TRBV2 and TRBJ2-7; no clear D gene. With 5 bases removed from V and 5 bases from J, the gap between germline ends came to 4 bases. CDR1 is SNHLY, CDR2 FYNNEI, per germline. The CDR3 length is 10 residues. CDR3 sequence reads: CASSINEQYF. CDR3 DNA: TGTGCCAGCAGTATCAACGAGCAGTACTTC.

This chain uses TRBV7-2 with TRBJ2-7, with unresolved D. The CDR3 has 15 amino acids. CDR1 is SGHTA and CDR2 is FQGNSA in the germline V gene. V was clipped by 2 bases and J by 4 bases, with 15 bases between them. DNA of the CDR3: TGTGCCAGCAGCTTACGGTTCCTTCCCACGTACGAGCAGTACTTC. This gives the protein CASSLRFLPTYEQYF.

The chain recombines TRBV5-1 with TRBJ1-3; unclear D gene. This CDR3 spans 17 amino acids. Trimming stripped 0 bases from V and 0 bases from J, with 13 bases between. CDR1 is SGHRS, CDR2 YFSETQ, per germline. The CDR3 DNA reads TGCGCCAGCAGCTTGGAAAGAGGCCCTGGCTCTGGAAACACCATATATTTT. Amino acids: CASSLERGPGSGNTIYF.

The J gene is TRBJ1-5, the V gene TRBV9, with 8 bases identical to TRBD1. The V and J ends lost 0 bases and 4 bases, in that order; junction bases with no gene match: 21. Germline assignment: CDR1 SGDLS and CDR2 YYNGEE. The CDR3 has 21 amino acids. Written as DNA, the CDR3 is TGTGCCAGCAGCGTAGGGACAGGGCCGCCCGTTAACGCCTTAACAAATCAGCCCCAGCATTTT. This codes for CASSVGTGPPVNALTNQPQHF.

This chain joins TRBV4-1 and TRBJ2-2; TRBD1 might be the D (7 bases). The CDR3 spans 16 residues. V shed 2 bases and J shed 3 bases, with 13 bases lying between them. Germline V gene data show CDR1 as MGHRA and CDR2 as YSYEKL. The DNA of the CDR3 is TGCGCCAGCAGCCAACGCGGGGACAGACACACCGGGGAGCTGTTTTTT. This sequence encodes CASSQRGDRHTGELFF.

This chain joins TRBV2 and TRBJ1-1; 8 nucleotides align to TRBD1. CDR3 length: 13 residues. Germline-derived CDR1 and CDR2 are SNHLY and FYNNEI. Trimming removed 5 bases from V and 11 bases from J; junction bases left unmatched: 10. CDR3 sequence reads: CASSRIRTGSAFF. CDR3 nucleotides: TGTGCCAGCAGTCGCATTAGGACAGGGTCGGCTTTCTTT.

The chain couples TRBV27 to TRBJ1-2; D is unclear. The ends were cut back, 3 bases at V and 3 bases at J, with 8 bases in the middle. Germline CDR1 is MNHEY and CDR2 is SMNVEV (reference sequence). This CDR3 region has 13 residues. The CDR3 reads CASSFSEHYGYTF. CDR3 coding DNA: TGTGCCAGCAGTTTCTCAGAACACTATGGCTACACCTTC.

This chain joins TRBV5-6 and TRBJ1-1; D not certain. There are 17 residues in the CDR3. Germline lookup yields CDR1 SGHDT and CDR2 YYEEEE. The ends were cut back, 4 bases at V and 0 bases at J, with 19 bases in the middle. The CDR3 spells CASSLVWLSGMNTEAFF. The CDR3, as DNA: TGTGCCAGCAGCCTTGTCTGGTTGTCGGGGATGAACACTGAAGCTTTCTTT.

CDR3 sequence reads: CASSQGSGGGYTF. In DNA, the CDR3 is TGTGCCAGCAGCCAGGGGTCGGGAGGTGGCTACACCTTC. This rearrangement joins TRBV7-9 to TRBJ1-2; maybe TRBD1 (6 bases). Trimming pared 5 bases from V and 7 bases from J, leaving 14 bases between. Germline CDR1 is SEHNR and CDR2 is FQNEAQ (reference sequence). The CDR3 consists of 13 residues.

CDR3 bases: TGTGCCAGTAGTCCCGACGGTTGGACAGGCGCCACGTTCTTC. Translating gives CASSPDGWTGATFF. The gene calls are TRBV19 and TRBJ2-1, with 7 bases lining up with TRBD1. Germline CDR1 LNHDA, CDR2 SQIVND (reference sequence). The CDR3 is 14 residues long. The V gene end was trimmed by 5 bases and the J gene end by 15 bases; junction bases not matched to a gene: 16.

This rearrangement joins TRBV6-2 or TRBV6-3 to TRBJ1-1, with TRBD1 as a possible D gene (5 bases). Germline CDR1 MNHEY, CDR2 SVGEGT. This CDR3 has 15 residues. V lost 0 bases and J 5 bases, leaving 13 bases between the germline ends. The CDR3 region has the DNA TGTGCCAGCAGTTACTCGACTGCGGGGGGGACTGAAGCTTTCTTT. Translated, it gives CASSYSTAGGTEAFF.

The rearrangement links TRBV15 to TRBJ2-7; maybe TRBD2 (6 bases). This CDR3 spans 16 amino acids. Trimming removed 0 bases from V and 1 base from J, with 13 bases in between. The germline CDR1 and CDR2 sequences are LNHNV and YYDKDF (reference sequence). CDR3 region: CATSRDPGRESYEQYF. The CDR3 DNA reads TGTGCCACCAGCAGAGATCCAGGGCGGGAATCCTACGAGCAGTACTTC.

This clone was seen a single time. The chain combines TRBV5-6 with TRBJ1-2; D might be TRBD1 (6 bases). V was shortened by 5 bases and J by 7 bases, with 18 bases between the two germline ends. Per the germline V gene, CDR1 is SGHDT and CDR2 is YYEEEE. This CDR3 comprises 14 residues. The CDR3 sequence: CASREQGTMGGYTF. The CDR3 DNA follows: TGTGCCAGCAGAGAACAGGGAACGATGGGTGGCTACACCTTC.

The V gene is TRBV28, the J gene TRBJ2-3; D may be TRBD1 (5 bases). The CDR3 extends over 13 amino acids. Germline V gene lookup returns CDR1 MDHEN and CDR2 SYDVKM. V lost 8 bases, J lost 2 bases, and 11 bases lay in between. The CDR3 DNA is TGTGCCAGCCAGGGTGCCCTCACAGATACGCAGTATTTT. Amino acids: CASQGALTDTQYF.

The chain employs TRBV7-3 and TRBJ1-5; 7 nucleotides align to TRBD1. Germline-derived CDR1 and CDR2 are SGHTA and FQGTGA. The V and J ends lost 4 bases and 5 bases, in that order; junction bases with no gene match: 5. CDR3 length equals 14 residues. CDR3 loop: CASSSTGKDQPQHF. Written as DNA, the CDR3 is TGTGCCAGCAGCTCGACAGGGAAAGATCAGCCCCAGCATTTT.